This T cell receptor beta chain was observed in a study of blood T cell repertoires in COVID-19. Germline V lookup: CDR1 SGDLS, CDR2 YYNGEE. The V gene lost 4 bases and the J gene lost 2 bases, with 13 bases spanning the gap. This CDR3 is 14 amino acids long. TCRdb's table, derived via immunoSEQ multiplex PCR, lists solely in-frame clones and lacks some. This table holds about 260,000 clones, 75% to 90% found once. The sequencing sample was made of peripheral blood. The chain links TRBV9 to TRBJ2-7; D ambiguous. The source is a woman aged 40 to 50 who had recovered from COVID-19. The CDR3 bases are TGTGCCAGCAGCCCCCGAGTTGAAACCTACGAGCAGTACTTC. This gives the protein CASSPRVETYEQYF.